These 3 T cell receptor beta chains originate from one sample sequenced in a study of T cells in Graves' hyperthyroidism and ophthalmopathy. Amplification targeted TCR beta CDR3 regions from RNA transcripts. The HTBI primer set served for first-round RT-PCR of the TCR CDR3. TCRdb re-called the multiplex PCR reads with MiXCR, one entry per CDR3 protein. The repertoire includes roughly 300,000 distinct CDR3 sequences, 15% to 20% of them detected once, and 49% sits in the top ten. Sample: blood. Receptors were obtained from a woman aged 45-59 years with Graves' hyperthyroidism.

The chain links TRBV10-3 to TRBJ2-3, with TRBD2 matching 8 bases. V lost 7 bases and J lost 4; bases outside the gene matches: 10. Germline V gene sequence: CDR1 ENHRY, CDR2 SYGVKD. CDR3 length: 15 residues. CDR3 sequence (DNA): TGTGCCATCACCCGAGCGGGGGCCCATTCAGATACGCAGTATTTT. It specifies CAITRAGAHSDTQYF.

This sequence joins TRBV10-3 and TRBJ1-1; D remains ambiguous. This CDR3 has 13 amino acids. The germline CDR1 and CDR2 sequences are ENHRY and SYGVKD. V was shortened by 3 bases and J by 0 bases, with 5 bases between the two germline ends. In DNA form, the CDR3 reads TGTGCCATCAGTGACCTGCTGAACACTGAAGCTTTCTTT. Translation: CAISDLLNTEAFF.

The gene calls are TRBV29-1 and TRBJ2-3; 7 bases match TRBD1. The CDR3 runs to 14 residues. The V gene's germline CDR1 is SQVTM and CDR2 ANQGSEA. Trimming took 4 bases from V and 6 from J; bases not matched to a gene: 10. CDR3 nucleotides: TGCAGCGTTGCGCCGGGACAGACCAGGGATACGCAGTATTTT. Translation: CSVAPGQTRDTQYF.